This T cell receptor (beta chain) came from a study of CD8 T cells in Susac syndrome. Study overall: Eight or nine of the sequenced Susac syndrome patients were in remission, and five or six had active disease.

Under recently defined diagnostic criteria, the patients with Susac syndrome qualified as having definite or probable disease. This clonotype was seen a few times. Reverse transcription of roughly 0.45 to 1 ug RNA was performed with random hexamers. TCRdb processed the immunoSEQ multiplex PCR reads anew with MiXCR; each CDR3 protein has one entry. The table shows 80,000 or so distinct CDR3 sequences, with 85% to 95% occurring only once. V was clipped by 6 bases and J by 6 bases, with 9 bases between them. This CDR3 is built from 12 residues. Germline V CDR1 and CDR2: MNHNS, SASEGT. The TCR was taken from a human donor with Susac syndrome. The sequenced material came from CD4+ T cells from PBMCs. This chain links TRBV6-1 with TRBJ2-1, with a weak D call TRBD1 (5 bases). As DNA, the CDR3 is TGTGCCAGCAGCTTGACAGTCAATGAGCAGTTCTTC. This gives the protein CASSLTVNEQFF.